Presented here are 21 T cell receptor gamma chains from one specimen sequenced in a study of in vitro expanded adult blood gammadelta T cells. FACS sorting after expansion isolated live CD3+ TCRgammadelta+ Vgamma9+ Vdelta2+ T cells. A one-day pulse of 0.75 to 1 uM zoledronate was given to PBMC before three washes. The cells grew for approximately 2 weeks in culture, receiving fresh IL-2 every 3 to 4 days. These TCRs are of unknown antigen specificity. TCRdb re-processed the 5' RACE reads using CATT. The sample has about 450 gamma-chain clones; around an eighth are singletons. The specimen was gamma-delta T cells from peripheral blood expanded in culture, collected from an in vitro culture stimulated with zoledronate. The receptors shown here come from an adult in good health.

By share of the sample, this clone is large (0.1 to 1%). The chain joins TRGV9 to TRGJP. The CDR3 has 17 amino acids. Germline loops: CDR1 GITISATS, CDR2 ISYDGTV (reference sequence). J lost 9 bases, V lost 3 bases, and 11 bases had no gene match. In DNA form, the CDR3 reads TGTGCCTTGTGGGAGTTACCCCAGGGGTTGGGCAAAAAAATCAAGGTATTT. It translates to CALWELPQGLGKKIKVF.

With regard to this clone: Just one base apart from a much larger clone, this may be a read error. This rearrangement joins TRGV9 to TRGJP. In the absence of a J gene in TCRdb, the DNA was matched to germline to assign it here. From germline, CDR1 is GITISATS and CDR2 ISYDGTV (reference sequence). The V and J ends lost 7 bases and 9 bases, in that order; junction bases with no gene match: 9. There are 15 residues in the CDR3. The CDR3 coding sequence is TGTGCCTTGTGTGCAGGGCGGTTGGGCAAAAAAATCAAGGTATTT. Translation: CALCAGRLGKKIKVF.

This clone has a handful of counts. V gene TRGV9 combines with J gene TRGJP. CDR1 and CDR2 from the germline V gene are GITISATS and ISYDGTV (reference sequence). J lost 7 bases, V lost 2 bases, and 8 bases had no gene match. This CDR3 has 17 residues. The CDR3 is CALWEARKELGKKIKVF. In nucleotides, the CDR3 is TGTGCCTTGTGGGAGGCTCGCAAGGAGTTGGGCAAAAAAATCAAGGTATTT.

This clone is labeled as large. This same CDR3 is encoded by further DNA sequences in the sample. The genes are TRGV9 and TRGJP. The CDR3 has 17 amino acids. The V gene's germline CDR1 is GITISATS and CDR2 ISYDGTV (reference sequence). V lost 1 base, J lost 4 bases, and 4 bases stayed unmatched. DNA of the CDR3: TGTGCCTTGTGGGAGGTCACCCAAGAGTTGGGCAAAAAAATCAAGGTATTT. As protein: CALWEVTQELGKKIKVF.

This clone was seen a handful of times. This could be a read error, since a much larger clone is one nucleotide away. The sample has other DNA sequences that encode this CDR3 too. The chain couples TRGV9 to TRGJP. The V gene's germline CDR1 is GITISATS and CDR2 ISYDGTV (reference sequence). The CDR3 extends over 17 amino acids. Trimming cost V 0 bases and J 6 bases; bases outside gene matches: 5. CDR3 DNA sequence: TGTGCCTTGTGGGAGGTGCAGGGAGAGTTGGGCAAAAAAATCAAGGTATTT. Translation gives CALWEVQGELGKKIKVF.

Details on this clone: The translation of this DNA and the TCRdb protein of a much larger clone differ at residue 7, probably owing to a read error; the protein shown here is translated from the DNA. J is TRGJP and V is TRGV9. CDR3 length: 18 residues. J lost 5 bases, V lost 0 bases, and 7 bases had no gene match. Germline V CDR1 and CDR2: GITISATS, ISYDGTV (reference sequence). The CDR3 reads CALWEVPIEELGKKIKVF. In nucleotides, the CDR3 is TGTGCCTTGTGGGAGGTGCCTATCGAAGAGTTGGGCAAAAAAATCAAGGTATTT.

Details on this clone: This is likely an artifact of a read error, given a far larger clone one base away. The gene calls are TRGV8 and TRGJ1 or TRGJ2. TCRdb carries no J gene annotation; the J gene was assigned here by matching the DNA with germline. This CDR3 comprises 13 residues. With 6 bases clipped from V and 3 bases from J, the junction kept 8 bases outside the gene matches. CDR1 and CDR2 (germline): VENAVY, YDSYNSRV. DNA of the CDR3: TGTGCCACCTGGCTCGGGTCTTATTATAAGAAACTCTTT. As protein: CATWLGSYYKKLF.

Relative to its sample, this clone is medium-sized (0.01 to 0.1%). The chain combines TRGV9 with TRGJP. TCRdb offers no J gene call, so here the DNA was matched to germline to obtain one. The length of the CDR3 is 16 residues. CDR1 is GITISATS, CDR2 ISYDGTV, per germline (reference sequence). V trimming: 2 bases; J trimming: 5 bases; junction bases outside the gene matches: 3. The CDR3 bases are TGTGCCTTGTGGGAGGATGAAGAGTTGGGCAAAAAAATCAAGGTATTT. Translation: CALWEDEELGKKIKVF.

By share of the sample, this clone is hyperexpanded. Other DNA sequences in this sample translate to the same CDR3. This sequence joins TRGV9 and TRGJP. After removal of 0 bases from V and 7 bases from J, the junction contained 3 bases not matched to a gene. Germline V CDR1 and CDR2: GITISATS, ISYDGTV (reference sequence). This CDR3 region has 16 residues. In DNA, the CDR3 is TGTGCCTTGTGGGAGGTGCTGGAGTTGGGCAAAAAAATCAAGGTATTT. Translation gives CALWEVLELGKKIKVF.

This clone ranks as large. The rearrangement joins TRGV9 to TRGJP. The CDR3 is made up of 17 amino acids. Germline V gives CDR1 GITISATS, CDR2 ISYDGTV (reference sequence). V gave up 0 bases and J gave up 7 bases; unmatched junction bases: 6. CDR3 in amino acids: CALWEVQDELGKKIKVF. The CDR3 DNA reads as TGTGCCTTGTGGGAGGTGCAGGACGAGTTGGGCAAAAAAATCAAGGTATTT.

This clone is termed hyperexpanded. The CDR3 nucleotides are TGTGCCTTGTGGGAGGTGCTTGTAGAGTTGGGCAAAAAAATCAAGGTATTT. Translation: CALWEVLVELGKKIKVF. The chain employs TRGV9 and TRGJP. CDR1 GITISATS and CDR2 ISYDGTV come from the germline V gene (reference sequence). CDR3 length: 17 residues. V shed 0 bases, J shed 6 bases, and the junction held 5 bases outside the gene matches.

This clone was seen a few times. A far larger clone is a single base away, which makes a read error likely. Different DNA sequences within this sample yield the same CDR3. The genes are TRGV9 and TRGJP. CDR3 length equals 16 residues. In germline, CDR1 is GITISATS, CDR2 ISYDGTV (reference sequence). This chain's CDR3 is CALWEAQELGKKIKVF. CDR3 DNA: TGTGCTTTGTGGGAGGCACAAGAGTTGGGCAAAAAAATCAAGGTATTT.

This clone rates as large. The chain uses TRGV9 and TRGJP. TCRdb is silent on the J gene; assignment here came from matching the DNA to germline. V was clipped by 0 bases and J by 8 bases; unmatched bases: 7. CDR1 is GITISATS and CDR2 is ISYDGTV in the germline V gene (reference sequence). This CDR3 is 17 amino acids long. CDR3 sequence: CALWEVVSQLGKKIKVF. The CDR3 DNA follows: TGTGCCTTGTGGGAGGTGGTTTCACAGTTGGGCAAAAAAATCAAGGTATTT.

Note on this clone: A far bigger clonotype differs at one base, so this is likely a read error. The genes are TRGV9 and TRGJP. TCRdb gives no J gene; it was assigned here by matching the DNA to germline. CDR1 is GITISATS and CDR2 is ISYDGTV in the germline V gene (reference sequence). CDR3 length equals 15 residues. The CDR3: CALWEQELGKKIKVF. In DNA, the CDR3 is TGTGCCTTGTGGGAGCAAGAGCTGGGCAAAAAAATCAAGGTATTT.

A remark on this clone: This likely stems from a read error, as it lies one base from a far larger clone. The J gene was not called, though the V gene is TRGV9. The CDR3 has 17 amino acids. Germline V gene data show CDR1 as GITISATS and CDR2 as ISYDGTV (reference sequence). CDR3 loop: CALWEVLPELGKKIKVF. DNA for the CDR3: TGTGCCTTGTGGGAGGTCCTACCCGAGTTGGGCAAAAAAATCAAGGTATTC.

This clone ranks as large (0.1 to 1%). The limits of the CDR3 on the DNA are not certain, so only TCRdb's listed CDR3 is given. CDR3 sequence: CAAWDYTNSLAVEQHLLSQVSIGRIQHF. The V gene is given as TRGV10, and no J gene call is available. TRGV10 carries the ORF label, with uncertain function. Ends included, the CDR3 has 28 residues.

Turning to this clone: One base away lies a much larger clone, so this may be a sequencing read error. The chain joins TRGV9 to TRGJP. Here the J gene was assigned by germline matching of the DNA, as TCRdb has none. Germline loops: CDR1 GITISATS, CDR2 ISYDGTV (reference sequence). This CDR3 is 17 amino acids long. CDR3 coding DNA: TGTGCCTTGTGGGAGGCTAGTCAAGAGATGGGCAAAAAAATCAAGGTATTT. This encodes CALWEASQEMGKKIKVF.

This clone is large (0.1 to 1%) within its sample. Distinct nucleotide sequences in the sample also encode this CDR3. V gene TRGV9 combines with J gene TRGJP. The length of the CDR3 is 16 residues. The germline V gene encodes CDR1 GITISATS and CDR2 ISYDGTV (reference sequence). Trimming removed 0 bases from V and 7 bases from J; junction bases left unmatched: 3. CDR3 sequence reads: CALWEVRELGKKIKVF. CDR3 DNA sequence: TGTGCCTTGTGGGAGGTGAGGGAGTTGGGCAAAAAAATCAAGGTATTT.

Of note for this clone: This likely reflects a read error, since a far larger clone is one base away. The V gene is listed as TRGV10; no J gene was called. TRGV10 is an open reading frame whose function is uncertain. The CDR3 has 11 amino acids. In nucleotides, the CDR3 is TGTGCTGCGTGGGATTTACGTAAGAAAATCTTT. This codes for CAAWDLRKKIF.

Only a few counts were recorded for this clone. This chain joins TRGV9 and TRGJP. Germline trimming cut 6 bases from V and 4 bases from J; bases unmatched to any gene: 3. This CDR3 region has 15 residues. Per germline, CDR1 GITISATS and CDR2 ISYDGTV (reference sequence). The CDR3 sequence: CALWTQELGKKIKVF. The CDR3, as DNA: TGTGCCTTGTGGACTCAAGAGTTGGGCAAAAAAATCAAGGTATTT.

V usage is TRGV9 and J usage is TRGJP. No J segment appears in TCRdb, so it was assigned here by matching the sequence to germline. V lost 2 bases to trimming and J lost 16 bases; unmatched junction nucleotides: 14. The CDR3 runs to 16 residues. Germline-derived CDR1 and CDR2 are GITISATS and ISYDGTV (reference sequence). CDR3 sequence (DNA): TGTGCCTTGTGGGAGGCAGAGTTGGGCAAAAAAAAAATCAAGGTATTT. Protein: CALWEAELGKKKIKVF.